The 2 T cell receptor beta chains below come from one sample, sequenced in a study of blood T cell repertoires in COVID-19 (dated by TCRdb to 2020 to 2021). Libraries were constructed by the immunoSEQ multiplex PCR assay. TCRdb limited this immuneACCESS table to in-frame rearrangements with V and J called. A share of clones is missing; checked studies link under half to unresolved V genes, and the rest is unexplained. In this sample the table shows roughly 220,000 clones, around 80% of which occur a single time. Approximately 4.6% of the sample lies in the top ten. Sequencing input: PBMCs or T cells enriched from blood (not recorded which). The source of these receptors is a man aged 25-45 years with acute COVID-19.

This chain uses TRBV5-1 with TRBJ1-1; unclear D gene. V gave up 5 bases and J gave up 1 base, with 12 bases separating them. This CDR3 comprises 14 residues. The germline V gene has CDR1 SGHRS and CDR2 YFSETQ. The CDR3 DNA is TGCGCCAGCAGTGAGGCCCTGGGGAACACTGAAGCTTTCTTT. Translation: CASSEALGNTEAFF.

The rearrangement uses TRBV5-5 and TRBJ1-5; 9 nucleotides line up with TRBD1. The junction had 9 bases not matched to a gene; V was cut back by 2 bases and J by 0 bases. Germline V CDR1 and CDR2: SGHKS, YYEKEE (reference sequence). The CDR3 runs 18 residues. CDR3 region: CASSFTAGQGLSNQPQHF. The CDR3, as DNA: TGTGCCAGCAGCTTTACCGCCGGACAGGGGCTTAGCAATCAGCCCCAGCATTTT.